This TCR beta chain was recorded in a study of blood T cell repertoires in COVID-19. The wider study: Both acute and convalescent COVID-19 samples were obtained from the United States, Italy and Spain. In each case, the material was cDNA or gDNA derived from T cells, B-cell-depleted T cells, or PBMCs.

This clone has at least ten counts. Germline CDR1 and CDR2: SNHLY and FYNNEI. This CDR3 is built from 14 residues. Between the trimmed V and J ends, which lost 7 bases and 0 bases, there was a span of 13 bases. Original processing methods: Reference gene primer amplification in the assay estimated nucleated cell counts. Generated by immunoSEQ multiplex PCR, the TCRdb table keeps only in-frame clones and is missing some. V, J and clone size are those of that table, while D and trimming were read from the DNA. The data hold about 190,000 clones, with just under 85% observed a single time. This clonotype was sampled from a woman in her 70s with active or convalescent COVID-19. V gene TRBV2 combines with J gene TRBJ2-7, with a weak D call TRBD2 (6 bases). The sample consisted of peripheral blood. For the CDR3, the DNA is TGTGCCAGCATCTTCCGGGACTTCTCCTACGAGCAGTACTTC. Protein: CASIFRDFSYEQYF.